The clone carrying this T cell receptor beta chain has just a few counts. TCRdb's copy holds only in-frame clones and misses some; the assay was immunoSEQ multiplex PCR. The repertoire holds 150,000 or so clones, with approximately 93% as singletons. Trimming removed 5 bases from V and 6 bases from J, with 25 bases in between. The CDR3 contains 18 residues. Germline loops: CDR1 MNHNY, CDR2 SVGAGI (reference sequence). The data are from a study of control samples from healthy donors and cancer patients. The chain uses TRBV6-6 and TRBJ2-2; D could derive from TRBD1 or TRBD2 (7 bases each). Sequenced: blood. This TCR derives from a man aged 50-59 years in good health. The CDR3 is CASSPAPGGGAGPGELFF. CDR3 sequence (DNA): TGTGCCAGCAGTCCCGCACCAGGGGGGGGAGCGGGACCCGGGGAGCTGTTTTTT.